Here is one TCR beta chain with its context. TCRdb passed the RT-PCR reads through MiXCR, listing each CDR3 protein once. The data contain about 700,000 distinct CDR3 sequences, approximately 15% of them singletons. The clonotype comes from a female donor in good health, serving as a healthy control. Input material: memory CD4+ T cells from blood.

CDR3 DNA: TGCAGTGCTAGAGCGCGAGCGGGGACAGGGGATGGCTACACCTTC. Translated: CSARARAGTGDGYTF. The chain couples TRBV20-1 to TRBJ1-2; 10 nucleotides align to TRBD1. With 1 base clipped from V and 6 bases from J, the junction kept 8 bases outside the gene matches. The length of the CDR3 is 15 residues. CDR1 DFQATT and CDR2 SNEGSKA come from the germline V gene (reference sequence).